The 5 T cell receptor beta chains listed next were all sequenced from one sample in a study of Graves' ophthalmopathy and Graves' hyperthyroidism. Amplified material comprised TCR beta CDR3 regions derived from RNA transcripts. The authors performed first-round RT-PCR with HTBI primers and then a second-round multiplex PCR. Each CDR3 protein gets one entry after TCRdb re-called the multiplex PCR reads with MiXCR. Altogether around 1.1 million distinct CDR3 sequences are present, about 38% being singletons, with the ten largest covering roughly 11%. Sequencing was performed on peripheral blood or thyroid tissue (not recorded which). The receptors come from an adult man with Graves' hyperthyroidism.

Note on this clonotype: A read error may explain this, as a much larger clone is one base away. CDR3 in DNA: TGTGCCAGTAGTATATCCTACACAGGTGGACGGCCCCAGCATTTT. Its translation is CASSISYTGGRPQHF. This rearrangement joins TRBV19 to TRBJ1-5, with D possibly matching TRBD1 (5 bases). Germline V gene sequence: CDR1 LNHDA, CDR2 SQIVND (reference sequence). The CDR3 spans 15 residues. Trimming took 2 bases from V and 9 from J, leaving 17 bases between them.

In this sample, this clonotype turned up a few times. The chain joins TRBV30 to TRBJ1-2; no clear D gene. Germline V CDR1 and CDR2: GTSNPN, SVGIG (reference sequence). This CDR3 contains 10 residues. V was cut by 2 bases and J by 3 bases, with 1 base left in between. Here the CDR3 reads CAWSHYGYTF. In nucleotides, the CDR3 is TGTGCCTGGAGTCACTATGGCTACACCTTC. Combining the CDR3 with reference TRBV30 and TRBJ1-2 gives the whole variable domain SQTIHQWPATLVQPVGSPLSLECTVEGTSNPNLYWYRQAAGRGLQLLFYSVGIGQISSEVPQNLSASRPQDRQFILSSKKLLLSDSGFYLCAWSHYGYTFGSGTRLTVV.

This chain connects TRBV29-1 to TRBJ2-5; the match to TRBD1 covers 10 bases. V shed 8 bases and J 11 bases; nucleotides not matched to a gene: 11. The CDR3 is made up of 12 amino acids. Germline loops: CDR1 SQVTM, CDR2 ANQGSEA. The CDR3 loop is CSLDRGQRGQYF. The CDR3, as DNA: TGCAGCTTAGACAGGGGGCAGCGGGGGCAGTACTTC.

The chain recombines TRBV20-1 with TRBJ2-7; TRBD2 matches 8 bases. This CDR3 region has 14 residues. Germline CDR1 and CDR2: DFQATT and SNEGSKA (reference sequence). With V trimmed by 3 bases and J by 6 bases, 10 bases remained unmatched. The CDR3 bases are TGCAGTGCTAGCTTTCGGGGGGGAGGCAGCGAGCAGTACTTC. Protein sequence: CSASFRGGGSEQYF.

This chain uses TRBV19 with TRBJ1-5, with D uncertain. Germline CDR1 and CDR2: LNHDA and SQIVND (reference sequence). This CDR3 region has 16 residues. Trimming stripped 6 bases from V and 3 bases from J, with 18 bases between. The CDR3 DNA sequence: TGTGCCAGTAGCCTACTAATGCAAGGAAACAATCAGCCCCAGCATTTT. Residues: CASSLLMQGNNQPQHF.